This T cell receptor (beta chain) was recorded in a study of blood T cell repertoires in COVID-19. The overall study: Collection of acute and convalescent COVID-19 samples took place in the United States, Italy and Spain. From T cells, B-cell-depleted T cells, or PBMCs came the material, which was cDNA or gDNA.

Original analysis: Cell counts per sample came from amplifying reference gene primers. The method was immunoSEQ multiplex PCR; TCRdb's version includes in-frame clones alone and lacks a portion of them. That table supplies the V and J calls and clone size; D and trimming were determined from the DNA. Of some 200,000 clones listed, about four fifths are singletons. Germline trimming cut 6 bases from V and 6 bases from J; bases unmatched to any gene: 12. Germline V CDR1 and CDR2: SNHLY, FYNNEI. This CDR3 region has 16 residues. The clonotype was recovered from a human donor with acute or convalescent COVID-19. The donor label of this sample is uncertain. This chain connects TRBV2 to TRBJ2-2; 8 nucleotides align to TRBD1. Source material: peripheral blood. The CDR3 nucleotides read TGTGCCAGCAGCGATTTTGGAACGGACAGGGCCGGGGAGCTGTTTTTT. Protein sequence: CASSDFGTDRAGELFF.